This TCR beta chain stems from a study of shared clonotypes between healthy human individuals (dated by TCRdb to 2019 to 2021). As for the study more broadly: The cohort comprised a couple of women and a few men aged 18 to 49 years. Different laboratories and diverse techniques were used to prepare libraries and sequence TCR repertoires, to increase sequencing depth and limit assay-specific biases. To estimate repertoire size and how much clonotypes are shared between individuals, the study performed deep sequencing of blood TCR repertoires from roughly five healthy adults. Per donor, leukapheresis produced somewhere between about 0.94 and 9 billion PBMCs. For each donor, CD4 naive and CD4 memory were each run on three plates, CD8 naive on two plates, and CD8 memory on one plate.

TCR CDR3 regions were amplified from genomic DNA by multiplex PCR using the deep immunoSEQ assay. Extracted genomic DNA from each cell subset was spread evenly across all wells of several immunoSEQ 96-well plates, with each plate serving as a replicate. For sorted subsets, around 200 ng genomic DNA, equal to 30,000 to 35,000 T cell genomes, was loaded into each replicate PCR. Purified libraries were measured with a Qubit 3.0 fluorometer, size-checked on a Bioanalyzer 2100, and measured again with the KAPA Library Quantification kit. Each immunoSEQ 96-well plate was sequenced on its own single-read 150-cycle Illumina NextSeq 550 flow cell. The study's processing was this. Because the immunoSEQ output held only junctional sequences and lacked quality scores, the filtering could not match the filtering applied to full-length reads. To assign V/J genes and CDR3, sequences were annotated using PyIR, a Python wrapper for IgBLAST v1.9, with IMGT germline references. Any read was removed if the V/J assignment was weak (E-value above 1e-6), the CDR3 was missing, or the read contained stop codons, out-of-frame junctions, or ambiguous translated residues. V3J clonotypes were defined by identical inferred V gene, J gene, and CDR3 amino acid sequence. The percentage overlap between two repertoires was calculated by dividing the number of shared unique clonotypes by the size of the smaller repertoire. Three approaches were used to assess repertoire richness: RTK rarefaction, the Chao1 estimator, and Recon v2.1 estimates of unobserved clonotypes. For all TCRbeta clonotypes obtained by the gDNA method from a few donors, generation probabilities were computed with OLGA. TCRdb limited this immuneACCESS table to in-frame rearrangements with V and J called. A share of clones is missing; checked studies link under half to unresolved V genes, and the rest is unexplained. The V and J calls and clone size were taken over from that table, and D and trimming were inferred from the DNA. This sample holds some 2 million clones; roughly 94% were observed only once. Roughly 1% of the sample comes from the top ten.

V and J are truncated by 6 bases and 1 base respectively, leaving an intervening sequence of 25 bases. Looking up the germline V gene yields CDR1 KGHSH and CDR2 LQKENI. Reading from cysteine to phenylalanine, the CDR3 counts 18 amino acids. Kept here is only the CDR3 DNA, which spans 54 bases and is read in frame from base 1. CD8 naive samples were obtained by positive selection for CCR7 among CD45RO-negative cells, yielding a CD45RA+CCR7+ population from which TemRA cells were excluded. The donors were healthy, HIV-negative adults with no recently reported acute infections or vaccinations. Every donor was a Caucasian adult residing in Nashville, Tennessee, USA. Blood was collected by leukapheresis, and PBMCs were isolated by Ficoll-Histopaque density gradient centrifugation and then cryopreserved in liquid nitrogen vapor phase. Analytical flow cytometry was used to check the purity and quantity of each magnetically sorted T cell population. Each sorted fraction had its genomic DNA isolated and then quantified by UV absorbance on a Nanodrop 2000c.

This clone is a singleton in its sample. Its antigen is currently not known. No much larger clone exists at a distance of one base, and base qualities are not known. Results and caveats for the whole study, not just this receptor: Compared with non-shared clonotypes, the clonotypes found in all four sorted-subset donors had higher generation probabilities. Pairwise subsampling led to the expectation that sequencing depth would affect the degree of clonotype sharing among donors. Sharing across a few donors was observed for approximately 5% of naive CD4, 3% to 3.5% of naive CD8, 2% to 2.5% of memory CD4, and about 0.39% of memory CD8 clonotypes. Incomplete sequencing was indicated by rarefaction of sorted-subset datasets, despite the large sequencing depth. Naive subsets generally had larger estimated clonotype richness than memory subsets did. Because the study included a small number of donors, the genetic and exposure-history diversity represented was limited. Sampling was restricted to blood, and TCR repertoires in tissues likely differ from the TCR repertoires found in blood.

The sequence is built from TRBV18 and TRBJ2-7; TRBD1 is possibly the D segment (6 matching bases). The sequenced sample consisted of naive CD8+ T cells sorted from blood. The meaning of the sample's cell subset or site label: CD45RA+CCR7+. The sequence was collected from a man younger than 35 in good health. The bases read TGTGCCAGCTCTCCCGGATCCGAGGACAGCTCCCGATCCTACGAGCAGTACTTC. Its protein product is CASSPGSEDSSRSYEQYF.